The 30 T cell receptor beta chains below were found in one sample sequenced in a study of early T cells in non-severe SARS-CoV-2 infection. TCRdb re-analysed the 5' RACE reads in MiXCR, keeping a single row per CDR3 protein. The sample includes fewer than 100,000 distinct CDR3 sequences, over 9% of them seen just once. Sample: whole blood. The receptors shown here come from an adult who was a healthcare worker with PCR-confirmed SARS-CoV-2 infection or an uninfected control (not recorded which).

The gene calls are TRBV20-1 and TRBJ1-6; D unresolved. Germline lookup yields CDR1 DFQATT and CDR2 SNEGSKA (reference sequence). Trimming removed 0 bases from V and 9 bases from J, with 15 bases in between. This CDR3 is 15 amino acids long. CDR3 DNA: TGCAGTGCTAGAGATCCCGTGAGGTGGCCTTCACCCCTCCACTTT. Encoded protein: CSARDPVRWPSPLHF.

This clonotype was recorded many times. This chain joins TRBV6-5 and TRBJ2-3; 7 positions match TRBD2. Germline values: CDR1 MNHEY, CDR2 SVGAGI. V lost 10 bases to trimming and J lost 2 bases; unmatched junction nucleotides: 9. The CDR3 totals 14 residues. The DNA for the CDR3 is TGTGCCACCTGGAGCCGGGGGGTCACAGATACGCAGTATTTT. Amino acid sequence: CATWSRGVTDTQYF.

This clonotype has ten or more counts. The V and J genes are TRBV2 and TRBJ1-1; D gene unclear. V was cut by 2 bases and J by 0 bases, with 16 bases left in between. Looked up from germline, CDR1 is SNHLY and CDR2 is FYNNEI. The CDR3 has 17 amino acids. The CDR3 region has the DNA TGTGCCAGCAGTGAAACGTCGTCGGAATACGTGAACACTGAAGCTTTCTTT. This sequence encodes CASSETSSEYVNTEAFF.

The sample holds a few counts of this clonotype. The chain employs TRBV7-9 and TRBJ2-7, with 7 bases that match TRBD1. The CDR3 totals 14 residues. V lost 4 bases to trimming and J lost 2 bases; unmatched junction nucleotides: 5. Germline V CDR1 and CDR2: SEHNR, FQNEAQ (reference sequence). CDR3 in amino acids: CASSSGQSTYEQYF. The CDR3, as DNA: TGTGCCAGCAGCTCGGGACAGAGCACCTACGAGCAGTACTTC.

V and J are TRBV9 and TRBJ2-3; no reliable D call. V was clipped by 0 bases and J by 3 bases, with 8 bases between them. CDR1 SGDLS and CDR2 YYNGEE come from the germline V gene. The CDR3 is made up of 14 amino acids. The CDR3 protein is CASSVGAGTDTQYF. The CDR3 coding sequence is TGTGCCAGCAGCGTAGGCGCAGGAACAGATACGCAGTATTTT.

CDR3 residues: CASSPQGPGHGGTEAFF. In DNA, the CDR3 is TGTGCCAGCTCACCCCAGGGCCCGGGACACGGTGGAACAGAAGCTTTCTTT. The rearrangement uses TRBV18 and TRBJ1-1; D is perhaps TRBD1 (6 bases). V was cut by 3 bases and J by 8 bases, with 25 bases left in between. This CDR3 is built from 17 residues. Germline values: CDR1 KGHSH, CDR2 LQKENI.

This clonotype was recorded at least ten times. The V call is TRBV27, the J call TRBJ1-1; 8 nucleotides line up with TRBD1. The germline CDR1 and CDR2 sequences are MNHEY and SMNVEV (reference sequence). The CDR3 is made up of 14 amino acids. V gave up 6 bases and J gave up 5 bases; unmatched junction bases: 8. For the CDR3, the DNA is TGTGCCAGCAGCTCCGGACAGGGAACGACTGAAGCTTTCTTT. This codes for CASSSGQGTTEAFF.

As for this clonotype: At one of its ends the junction is not consistent with the germline gene, which may arise from a read error. The chain recombines TRBV7-6 with TRBJ2-1; TRBD1 agrees at 11 bases. In germline, CDR1 is SGHVS, CDR2 FNYEAQ. The CDR3 is 16 amino acids. The CDR3 loop reads CASSSRTGGSHNEQFF. CDR3 DNA sequence: TGTGCCAGCAGCTCAAGGACAGGGGGCTCCCACAATGAGCAGTTCTTC. Based on the CDR3 plus reference TRBV7-6 and TRBJ2-1, the full variable domain is GAGVSQSPRYKVTKRGQDVALRCDPISGHVSLYWYRQALGQGPEFLTYFNYEAQQDKSGLPNDRFSAERPEGSISTLTIQRTEQRDSAMYRCASSSRTGGSHNEQFFGPGTRLTVL.

Many counts were recorded for this clonotype. The CDR3 DNA follows: TGTGCCAGCAGGGCGGGGGCCCCCTACGAGCAGTACTTC. Its protein is CASRAGAPYEQYF. The chain combines TRBV2 with TRBJ2-7, with D tentatively TRBD2 (7 bases). The germline V gene has CDR1 SNHLY and CDR2 FYNNEI. Trimming cost V 6 bases and J 2 bases, with 11 bases left between them. CDR3 size: 13 residues.

The gene calls are TRBV25-1 and TRBJ1-2; 9 nucleotides agree with TRBD1. Unmatched junction bases numbered 9, after V lost 9 bases and J lost 7 bases. This CDR3 contains 13 residues. Germline V CDR1 and CDR2: MGHDK, SYGVNS. The DNA of the CDR3 is TGTGCCAGTACCCCGGGACAGGGTTTTGGCTACACCTTC. Encoded protein: CASTPGQGFGYTF.

The chain joins TRBV12-3 or TRBV12-4 to TRBJ2-1; 9 bases agree with TRBD2. The CDR3 length is 14 residues. The trim removed 6 bases at V and 6 bases at J, leaving 6 bases unmatched. Written as DNA, the CDR3 is TGTGCCAGCAGCAACCTAGCGGGGCCCAATGAGCAGTTCTTC. It is translated as CASSNLAGPNEQFF.

Many counts were recorded for this clonotype. The rearrangement joins TRBV6-6 to TRBJ1-2; 8 bases align to TRBD1. The CDR3 spans 12 residues. Germline V gene lookup returns CDR1 MNHNY and CDR2 SVGAGI (reference sequence). V lost 5 bases to trimming and J lost 8 bases; unmatched junction nucleotides: 4. As DNA, the CDR3 is TGTGCCAGCAGTCCGACAGGGGAAGGCTACACCTTC. Protein product: CASSPTGEGYTF.

This clonotype was seen repeatedly, ten times or more. This sequence joins TRBV6-5 and TRBJ1-5; D possibly corresponds to TRBD1 (5 bases). V was cut by 2 bases and J by 0 bases, with 8 bases left in between. This CDR3 is 15 amino acids long. Germline-derived CDR1 and CDR2 are MNHEY and SVGAGI. The CDR3 spells CASSYKGDSNQPQHF. CDR3 nucleotides: TGTGCCAGCAGTTACAAAGGGGATAGCAATCAGCCCCAGCATTTT.

This clonotype came up many times. V and J are TRBV7-9 and TRBJ1-1, with 8 bases aligning to TRBD1. The junction had 9 bases not matched to a gene; V was cut back by 3 bases and J by 0 bases. The germline CDR1 and CDR2 sequences are SEHNR and FQNEAQ (reference sequence). The CDR3 consists of 17 residues. This chain's CDR3 is CASSFHSTDRVNTEAFF. The DNA for the CDR3 is TGTGCCAGCAGCTTCCATTCGACGGACAGGGTGAACACTGAAGCTTTCTTT.

V and J are TRBV29-1 and TRBJ1-1; D perhaps matches TRBD1 (6 bases). Per the germline V gene, CDR1 is SQVTM and CDR2 is ANQGSEA. This CDR3 spans 12 amino acids. V lost 5 bases to trimming and J lost 4 bases, with 11 bases between them. CDR3 in DNA: TGCAGCGTTCAGGGGTTGGGCACTGAAGCTTTCTTT. Encoded protein: CSVQGLGTEAFF.

This clonotype was counted at least ten times. The genes are TRBV29-1 and TRBJ2-7; a possible D gene is TRBD1 (6 bases). V shed 3 bases and J shed 5 bases, with 11 bases lying between them. From germline, CDR1 is SQVTM and CDR2 ANQGSEA. CDR3 length: 12 residues. The CDR3 DNA sequence: TGCAGCGTTGATGCAGGGGCCAACGAGCAGTACTTC. This translates into CSVDAGANEQYF.

The table lists this clonotype with many counts. V and J are TRBV7-2 and TRBJ1-1, with a possible D match to TRBD1 (5 bases). The CDR3 totals 15 residues. Germline-derived CDR1 and CDR2 are SGHTA and FQGNSA. V shed 1 base and J shed 4 bases, with 13 bases lying between them. The CDR3 DNA is TGTGCCAGCAGCTTAGGAGGGGTGAGGGTCACTGAAGCTTTCTTT. It translates to CASSLGGVRVTEAFF.

The chain links TRBV10-1 to TRBJ2-3; 7 bases line up with TRBD1. V was clipped by 4 bases and J by 1 base; unmatched bases: 8. Germline V CDR1 and CDR2: WNHNN, SYGVQD (reference sequence). CDR3 size: 16 residues. CDR3 nucleotides: TGCGCCAGCAGTGTGGATCCTGGGACAGGCACAGATACGCAGTATTTT. Amino acids: CASSVDPGTGTDTQYF.

This clonotype was counted only a few times. The V and J genes are TRBV5-8 and TRBJ2-5, with D possibly called TRBD1 or TRBD2 (5 bases each). The germline gives CDR1 SGHTS, CDR2 YDEGEE. The CDR3 has 14 residues. V dropped 4 bases and J dropped 1 base, with 11 bases sitting between them. The CDR3 bases are TGTGCCAGCAGCGTCGGGGACCGCCAAGAGACCCAGTACTTC. This codes for CASSVGDRQETQYF.

This clonotype was counted a single time. This rearrangement joins TRBV6-1 to TRBJ1-2; D gene unclear. Trimming shortened V by 5 bases and J by 1 base, and 8 bases separated the two germline ends. Germline assignment: CDR1 MNHNS and CDR2 SASEGT. CDR3 length equals 13 residues. The CDR3 nucleotides read TGTGCCAGCAGTAAATACGATAACTATGGCTACACCTTC. The encoded protein is CASSKYDNYGYTF.

In its sample, this clonotype was seen many times. The chain couples TRBV2 to TRBJ2-1, with D unclear. The CDR3 totals 15 residues. V lost 3 bases to trimming and J lost 5 bases, with 14 bases between them. Germline CDR1 reads SNHLY; CDR2 reads FYNNEI. The CDR3 spells CASSDTGYDNNEQFF. The CDR3 DNA sequence: TGTGCCAGCAGTGACACCGGCTACGATAACAATGAGCAGTTCTTC.

This chain joins TRBV29-1 and TRBJ2-3; possible D gene TRBD2, 5 bases. V lost 8 bases, J lost 2 bases, and 11 bases lay in between. CDR1 and CDR2 from the germline V gene are SQVTM and ANQGSEA. The CDR3 is made up of 12 amino acids. CDR3 protein: CSLARDTDTQYF. CDR3 DNA: TGCAGCCTTGCCCGGGACACAGATACGCAGTATTTT.

The chain combines TRBV20-1 with TRBJ1-2; D gene unclear. V lost 3 bases and J 1 base, leaving 12 bases between the germline ends. The CDR3 spans 14 residues. CDR1 and CDR2 from the germline V gene are DFQATT and SNEGSKA (reference sequence). CDR3: CSARGSGVNYGYTF. The CDR3 DNA reads TGCAGTGCTAGGGGTTCGGGAGTTAACTATGGCTACACCTTC.

This clonotype was picked up many times. This rearrangement joins TRBV2 to TRBJ1-4, with 9 bases fitting TRBD1. Losses at the gene ends were 7 bases for V and 4 bases for J; bases not matched to a gene: 4. Germline V gene data show CDR1 as SNHLY and CDR2 as FYNNEI. CDR3 length: 14 amino acids. CDR3 DNA sequence: TGTGCCAGCACCCCGGGACAGGGTAATGAAAAACTGTTTTTT. Protein sequence: CASTPGQGNEKLFF. The complete variable domain, with remaining parts taken from reference TRBV2 and TRBJ1-4, reads EPEVTQTPSHQVTQMGQEVILRCVPISNHLYFYWYRQILGQKVEFLVSFYNNEISEKSEIFDDQFSVERPDGSNFTLKIRSTKLEDSAMYFCASTPGQGNEKLFFGSGTQLSVL.

The CDR3 DNA reads as TGTGCCAGCAGCTTAGGGGGCCAGAGGCGGAACCCACTGAACTATGGCTACACCTTC. It codes for CASSLGGQRRNPLNYGYTF. This chain connects TRBV7-9 to TRBJ1-2, with D tentatively TRBD1 (5 bases). Trimming took off 1 base at V and 2 bases at J, with 23 bases between the two ends. Germline CDR1 reads SEHNR; CDR2 reads FQNEAQ (reference sequence). The CDR3 covers 19 residues. Full variable domain (remainder filled in from reference TRBV7-9 and TRBJ1-2): DTGVSQNPRHKITKRGQNVTFRCDPISEHNRLYWYRQTLGQGPEFLTYFQNEAQLEKSRLLSDRFSAERPKGSFSTLEIQRTEQGDSAMYLCASSLGGQRRNPLNYGYTFGSGTRLTVV.

The sample holds a few counts of this clonotype. The chain joins TRBV4-3 to TRBJ2-1; 12 bases match TRBD2. This CDR3 region has 15 residues. The trim removed 5 bases at V and 3 bases at J, leaving 2 bases unmatched. CDR1 is LGHNA and CDR2 is YSLEER in the germline V gene. The CDR3 nucleotides are TGCGCCAGCAGCGAGACTAGCGGGGGCTACAATGAGCAGTTCTTC. As protein: CASSETSGGYNEQFF.

The table lists this clonotype with a few counts. V is TRBV12-3 or TRBV12-4 and J is TRBJ2-3, with unresolved D. With 2 bases removed from V and 7 bases from J, the gap between germline ends came to 10 bases. The CDR3 spans 13 residues. CDR3 in DNA: TGTGCCAGCAGTTTAAACTACTTTCATACGCAGTATTTT. As protein: CASSLNYFHTQYF.

The CDR3 here is CASSSVGGANEKLFF. The CDR3 DNA reads as TGTGCCAGCAGCTCCGTTGGGGGAGCTAATGAAAAACTGTTTTTT. The chain is built from TRBV7-2 and TRBJ1-4; a possible D gene is TRBD1 (5 bases). Trimming removed 4 bases from V and 3 bases from J, with 12 bases in between. Germline CDR1 is SGHTA and CDR2 is FQGNSA. The CDR3 is made up of 15 amino acids.

The J gene is TRBJ2-5, the V gene TRBV6-2 or TRBV6-3, with 13 bases aligning to TRBD2. Germline assignment: CDR1 MNHEY and CDR2 SVGEGT. The CDR3 covers 16 residues. Germline trimming cut 2 bases from V and 5 bases from J; bases unmatched to any gene: 5. This CDR3 is CASSYQGLAGLETQYF. CDR3 coding DNA: TGTGCCAGCAGTTACCAGGGACTAGCGGGACTGGAGACCCAGTACTTC.

This chain joins TRBV14 and TRBJ2-7; D is possibly TRBD1 (5 bases). Between the trimmed V and J ends, which lost 3 bases and 1 base, there was a span of 13 bases. Germline V lookup: CDR1 SGHDN, CDR2 FVKESK. This CDR3 region has 15 residues. The CDR3: CASSHGHTTSYEQYF. The DNA for the CDR3 is TGTGCCAGCAGCCACGGACACACCACTTCCTACGAGCAGTACTTC.